The sequence of this T cell receptor beta chain was determined in a study of T cells in narcolepsy. The wider study: Enrolled donors included narcolepsy type 1 or type 2 patients and healthy controls.

V lost 2 bases and J 12 bases, leaving 22 bases between the germline ends. Germline V gives CDR1 SGHNT, CDR2 YENEEA. The CDR3 has 16 residues. Produced via immunoSEQ multiplex PCR; TCRdb's table is partial and in-frame only. The sample has about 40,000 clones, roughly 84% seen once. The chain couples TRBV11-3 to TRBJ1-4; D not certain. The sample comprised CD45RA- memory CD4+ T cells from PBMCs. This receptor was taken from a human donor with narcolepsy. DNA of the CDR3: TGTGCCAGCAGCTTACTCGAGGTCCCGGCCCAGTGGGAACTGTTTTTT. The encoded protein is CASSLLEVPAQWELFF.